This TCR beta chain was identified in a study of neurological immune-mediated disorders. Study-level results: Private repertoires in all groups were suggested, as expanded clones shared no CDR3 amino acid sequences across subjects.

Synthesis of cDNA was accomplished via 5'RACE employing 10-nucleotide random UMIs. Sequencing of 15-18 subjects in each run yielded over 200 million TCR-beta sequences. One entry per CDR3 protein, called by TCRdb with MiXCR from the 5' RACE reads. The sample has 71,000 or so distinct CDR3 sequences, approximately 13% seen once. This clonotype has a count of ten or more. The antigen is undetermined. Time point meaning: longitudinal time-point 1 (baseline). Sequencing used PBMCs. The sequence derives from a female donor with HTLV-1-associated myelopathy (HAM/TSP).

CDR3 region: CASSLLASGAPYEQYF. CDR3 coding DNA: TGTGCCAGCAGTTTACTGGCTAGCGGGGCCCCCTACGAGCAGTACTTC. This chain joins TRBV28 and TRBJ2-7, with 9 bases aligning to TRBD2. J gave up 2 bases and V 2 bases, and 7 bases lay outside the gene matches. The CDR3 extends over 16 amino acids. CDR1 is MDHEN, CDR2 SYDVKM, per germline.